The 21 T cell receptor beta chains below were found in one sample sequenced in a study of control samples from healthy donors and cancer patients. The protocol was immunoSEQ multiplex PCR, while the TCRdb copy is restricted to in-frame clones and leaves out a portion. This sample has 120,000 or so clones, with around 86% found just once. The material sequenced was blood. The receptor source for this set is a man in his forties or fifties in good health.

The chain employs TRBV18 and TRBJ2-2; no reliable D call. V was cut by 3 bases and J by 8 bases, with 16 bases left in between. The CDR3 length is 15 residues. The germline V gene has CDR1 KGHSH and CDR2 LQKENI. In nucleotides, the CDR3 is TGTGCCAGCTCACCTGGTAATAATCAACCGGGGGAGCTGTTTTTT. Translated, it gives CASSPGNNQPGELFF.

This clone was seen only a few times. V is TRBV30 and J is TRBJ1-4; D not resolved. CDR3 size: 14 residues. Germline V CDR1 and CDR2: GTSNPN, SVGIG (reference sequence). V gave up 2 bases and J gave up 0 bases, with 7 bases separating them. This chain's CDR3 is CAWSKVTTNEKLFF. CDR3 in DNA: TGTGCCTGGAGTAAGGTTACAACTAATGAAAAACTGTTTTTT.

Only a few counts were recorded for this clone. The chain links TRBV5-6 to TRBJ2-3; D is possibly TRBD1 (5 bases). The CDR3 covers 16 residues. Germline V CDR1 and CDR2: SGHDT, YYEEEE. Trimming stripped 3 bases from V and 3 bases from J, with 17 bases between. CDR3 amino acids: CASSSSGRVRTDTQYF. In nucleotides, the CDR3 is TGTGCCAGCAGCTCCTCCGGCAGGGTCAGGACAGATACGCAGTATTTT.

The chain carries TRBV5-1 and TRBJ2-7, with D hard to call. In germline, CDR1 is SGHRS, CDR2 YFSETQ. V dropped 4 bases and J dropped 6 bases, with 17 bases sitting between them. The CDR3 has 14 amino acids. CDR3 in DNA: TGCGCCAGCAGCCTCGATAACCCTCCGGGCGAGCAGTACTTC. Translation gives CASSLDNPPGEQYF.

The rearrangement joins TRBV25-1 to TRBJ1-1; the match to TRBD1 covers 10 bases. J lost 6 bases, V lost 4 bases, and 5 bases had no gene match. Germline values: CDR1 MGHDK, CDR2 SYGVNS. CDR3 length: 14 residues. CDR3 nucleotides: TGTGCCAGCAGTGGGGGACAGGGGCCTCCTGAAGCTTTCTTT. As protein: CASSGGQGPPEAFF.

The table lists this clone with a few counts. The J gene is TRBJ2-4, the V gene TRBV29-1, with D possibly called TRBD1 or TRBD2 (8 bases each). Germline V CDR1 and CDR2: SQVTM, ANQGSEA. V lost 7 bases, J lost 10 bases, and 20 bases lay in between. This CDR3 comprises 13 residues. CDR3 sequence: CSADRGPGGIQYF. The CDR3 coding sequence is TGCAGCGCCGACAGGGGACCGGGAGGGATTCAGTACTTC.

The CDR3 DNA reads TGTGCCACCAGTCCCAAACCGGGACAGCACAATGAGCAGTTCTTC. This gives the protein CATSPKPGQHNEQFF. The chain recombines TRBV24-1 with TRBJ2-1; 7 bases match TRBD1. Germline CDR1 is KGHDR and CDR2 is SFDVKD. V trimming: 6 bases; J trimming: 5 bases; junction bases outside the gene matches: 9. CDR3 length: 15 amino acids.

The V call is TRBV9, the J call TRBJ2-1; 10 bases are a match to TRBD2. Losses at the gene ends were 4 bases for V and 4 bases for J; bases not matched to a gene: 8. This CDR3 is built from 16 residues. Germline V CDR1 and CDR2: SGDLS, YYNGEE. The CDR3 region is CASSSHLAGEYNEQFF. The CDR3 DNA sequence: TGTGCCAGCAGCTCCCACCTAGCGGGGGAGTACAATGAGCAGTTCTTC.

The rearrangement uses TRBV5-1 and TRBJ1-2; 8 bases are a match to TRBD1. The germline gives CDR1 SGHRS, CDR2 YFSETQ. After removal of 0 bases from V and 3 bases from J, the junction contained 7 bases not matched to a gene. The CDR3 length is 16 residues. CDR3 in amino acids: CASSLAPDRAYYGYTF. The CDR3 coding sequence is TGCGCCAGCAGCTTGGCTCCGGACAGGGCATACTATGGCTACACCTTC.

The CDR3 DNA follows: TGTGCCAGCAGCTTTCGGTTTCGCGGGTCACCCCTCCACTTT. This encodes CASSFRFRGSPLHF. The V gene is TRBV11-3, the J gene TRBJ1-6; D ambiguous. The CDR3 sequence is 14 residues long. Looked up from germline, CDR1 is SGHNT and CDR2 is YENEEA. Trimming took 3 bases from V and 10 from J, leaving 13 bases between them.

V is TRBV6-2 or TRBV6-3 and J is TRBJ2-2; D is unclear. This CDR3 contains 14 residues. CDR1 MNHEY and CDR2 SVGEGT come from the germline V gene. V shed 5 bases and J shed 6 bases, with 13 bases lying between them. CDR3 in amino acids: CASSTLRDAGELFF. CDR3 coding DNA: TGTGCCAGCAGTACGCTTAGAGACGCCGGGGAGCTGTTTTTT.

For the CDR3, the DNA is TGTGCCAGCAGCTTAATGGTCGGGAGCCAAGAGACCCAGTACTTC. Translating it yields CASSLMVGSQETQYF. This sequence joins TRBV7-3 and TRBJ2-5; possibly TRBD2 for D (6 bases). The CDR3 is 15 residues long. From germline, CDR1 is SGHTA and CDR2 FQGTGA. The V end was cut by 1 base, the J end by 1 base, with 10 bases between.

The CDR3 spells CATGQGAPSYEQYF. In nucleotides, the CDR3 is TGTGCCACCGGACAGGGAGCCCCCTCCTACGAGCAGTACTTC. V usage is TRBV24-1 and J usage is TRBJ2-7; TRBD1 aligns across 8 bases. The trim removed 9 bases at V and 0 bases at J, leaving 6 bases unmatched. This CDR3 spans 14 amino acids. Germline CDR1 KGHDR, CDR2 SFDVKD.

This clone was recorded once. This chain links TRBV5-6 with TRBJ1-6; unclear D gene. V was clipped by 4 bases and J by 3 bases, with 17 bases between them. Germline V gene sequence: CDR1 SGHDT, CDR2 YYEEEE. This CDR3 has 17 residues. DNA for the CDR3: TGTGCCAGCAGCAGATTTAGCCGCGAATTCTATAATTCACCCCTCCACTTT. The encoded protein is CASSRFSREFYNSPLHF. The variable domain in full, with the rest retrieved from reference TRBV5-6 and TRBJ1-6, is DAGVTQSPTHLIKTRGQQVTLRCSPKSGHDTVSWYQQALGQGPQFIFQYYEEEERQRGNFPDRFSGHQFPNYSSELNVNALLLGDSALYLCASSRFSREFYNSPLHFGNGTRLTVT.

The chain uses TRBV12-2 and TRBJ2-7; the DNA was not compared with TRBD2, the D call given in the table. TRBV12-2 is assigned pseudogene status. CDR3 size: 15 residues. The CDR3 nucleotides read TGTGCAAGTCGCCGTGCCCCTAGACGACCCTACGAGCAGTACTTC. Its protein product is CASRRAPRRPYEQYF.

V and J are TRBV2 and TRBJ2-7, with 8 bases matching TRBD1. This CDR3 has 12 amino acids. CDR1 is SNHLY and CDR2 is FYNNEI in the germline V gene. The V gene end was trimmed by 3 bases and the J gene end by 7 bases; junction bases not matched to a gene: 2. The CDR3 spells CASSDQGAEQYF. DNA of the CDR3: TGTGCCAGCAGTGATCAGGGGGCGGAGCAGTACTTC.

J is TRBJ1-1 and V is TRBV11-3, with D perhaps TRBD1 (5 bases). The germline gives CDR1 SGHNT, CDR2 YENEEA. CDR3 length: 13 residues. Trimming left V 3 bases short and J 4 bases short, with 9 bases between. The CDR3 DNA reads as TGTGCCAGCAGCTTCGGGGGAGGCACTGAAGCTTTCTTT. Encoded protein: CASSFGGGTEAFF.

The chain recombines TRBV29-1 with TRBJ2-2, with 8 bases identical to TRBD1. V lost 4 bases and J lost 6; bases outside the gene matches: 1. The CDR3 covers 12 residues. Germline V lookup: CDR1 SQVTM, CDR2 ANQGSEA. The CDR3 sequence: CSVGQGPGELFF. CDR3 DNA: TGCAGCGTTGGACAGGGGCCCGGGGAGCTGTTTTTT.

The rearrangement links TRBV6-2 or TRBV6-3 to TRBJ2-7; D might be TRBD1 (5 bases). The germline V gene encodes CDR1 MNHEY and CDR2 SVGEGT. Trimming stripped 2 bases from V and 3 bases from J, with 11 bases between. This CDR3 is 14 amino acids long. CDR3 sequence (DNA): TGTGCCAGCAGTTACCAAGGACAACACTACGAGCAGTACTTC. Translation gives CASSYQGQHYEQYF.

The chain links TRBV11-3 to TRBJ2-1; 7 bases agree with TRBD2. The CDR3 is 13 amino acids. Germline V gives CDR1 SGHNT, CDR2 YENEEA. The junction had 8 bases not matched to a gene; V was cut back by 5 bases and J by 10 bases. The CDR3 DNA is TGTGCCAGCAGCCCGGGACTACTCTACGAGCAGTTCTTC. Translated: CASSPGLLYEQFF.

The rearrangement joins TRBV2 to TRBJ1-5; TRBD1 aligns across 8 bases. Per germline, CDR1 SNHLY and CDR2 FYNNEI. This CDR3 is built from 14 residues. The V segment lost 4 bases and the J segment 5 bases; nucleotides outside the gene matches: 4. As DNA, the CDR3 is TGTGCCAGCAGTGGGCTGACAGGGGATCAGCCCCAGCATTTT. It specifies CASSGLTGDQPQHF.